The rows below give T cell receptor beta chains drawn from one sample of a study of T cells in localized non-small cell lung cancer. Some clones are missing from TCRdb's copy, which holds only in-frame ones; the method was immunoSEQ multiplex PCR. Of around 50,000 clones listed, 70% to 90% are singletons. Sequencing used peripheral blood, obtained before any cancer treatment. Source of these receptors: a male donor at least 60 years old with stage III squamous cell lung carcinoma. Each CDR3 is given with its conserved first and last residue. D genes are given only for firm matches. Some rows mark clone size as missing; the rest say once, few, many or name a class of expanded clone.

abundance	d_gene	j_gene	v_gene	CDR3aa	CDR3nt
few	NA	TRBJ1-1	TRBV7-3	CASSSQGVEAFF	TGTGCCAGCAGCTCTCAGGGAGTAGAGGCTTTCTTT
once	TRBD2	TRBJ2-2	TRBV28	CASHPSGRNTGELFF	TGTGCCAGCCACCCTAGCGGAAGGAACACCGGGGAGCTGTTTTTT
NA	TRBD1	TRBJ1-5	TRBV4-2	CASSLIRTGKDRPQHF	TGTGCCAGCAGCCTGATTCGGACAGGGAAGGATCGGCCCCAGCATTTT
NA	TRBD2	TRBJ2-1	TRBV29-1	CSVGTISGRFDEQFF	TGCAGCGTTGGGACCATTAGCGGGAGATTCGATGAGCAGTTCTTC
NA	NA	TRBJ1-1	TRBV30	CAWSVQENTEAFF	TGTGCCTGGAGTGTACAGGAGAACACTGAAGCTTTCTTT
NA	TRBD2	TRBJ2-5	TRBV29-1	CSSGGLSGETQYF	TGCAGCTCGGGGGGACTCTCGGGGGAGACCCAGTACTTC
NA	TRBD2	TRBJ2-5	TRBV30	CAWTSGLAGGQETQYF	TGTGCCTGGACCTCCGGGCTAGCGGGGGGGCAAGAGACCCAGTACTTC
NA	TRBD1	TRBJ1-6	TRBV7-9	CASSLAGQLFNSPLHF	TGTGCCAGCAGCTTAGCGGGACAGCTCTTCAATTCACCCCTCCACTTT
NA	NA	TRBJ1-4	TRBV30	CAWTPQGREKLFF	TGTGCCTGGACTCCACAAGGGCGTGAAAAACTGTTTTTT
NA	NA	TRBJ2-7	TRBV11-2	CASSFGDSYEQYF	TGTGCCAGCAGCTTCGGTGACTCCTACGAGCAGTACTTC
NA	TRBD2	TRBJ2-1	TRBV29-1	CSVDQLAGYNEQFF	TGCAGCGTTGATCAGCTAGCGGGGTACAATGAGCAGTTCTTC
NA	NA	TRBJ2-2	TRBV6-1	CASSVDSIYTGELFF	TGTGCCAGCAGTGTGGATTCGATTTACACCGGGGAGCTGTTTTTT
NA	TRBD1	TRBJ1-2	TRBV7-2	CASSLDRASNYGYTF	TGTGCCAGCAGCTTGGACAGGGCCTCTAACTATGGCTACACCTTC
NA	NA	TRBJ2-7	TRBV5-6	CASSNSGSSNEQYF	TGTGCCAGCAGCAACTCCGGGAGTTCCAACGAGCAGTACTTC
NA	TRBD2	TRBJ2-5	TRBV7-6	CASVLAGESQETQYF	TGTGCCAGCGTCCTAGCGGGAGAGAGCCAAGAGACCCAGTACTTC
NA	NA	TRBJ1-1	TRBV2	CAISDWQKNTEAFF	TGTGCCATCAGTGATTGGCAGAAGAACACTGAAGCTTTCTTT
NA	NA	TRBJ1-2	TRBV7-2	CASSLAQGNGYTF	TGTGCCAGCAGCTTAGCTCAAGGGAATGGCTACACCTTC
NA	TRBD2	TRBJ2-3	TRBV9	CASSPRGLAGDTQYF	TGTGCCAGCAGCCCGAGAGGACTAGCGGGCGATACGCAGTATTTT
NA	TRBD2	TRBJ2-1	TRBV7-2	CASRHLLAGAPNEQFF	TGTGCCAGCAGACATCTACTGGCGGGAGCCCCCAATGAGCAGTTCTTC
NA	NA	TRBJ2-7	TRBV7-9	CASSLPPGHSYEQYF	TGTGCCAGCAGCTTACCTCCAGGGCACTCCTACGAGCAGTACTTC
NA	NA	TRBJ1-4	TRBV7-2	CASSFVSGDEKLFF	TGTGCCAGCAGCTTTGTGTCAGGGGATGAAAAACTGTTTTTT
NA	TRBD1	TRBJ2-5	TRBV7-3	CASSSMTGRLETQYF	TGTGCCAGCAGCTCTATGACAGGGCGGCTAGAGACCCAGTACTTC
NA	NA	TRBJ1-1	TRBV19	CASSIGLMNTEAFF	TGTGCCAGTAGTATAGGACTGATGAACACTGAAGCTTTCTTT
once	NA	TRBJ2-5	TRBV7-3	CASSLMPGLKETQYF	TGTGCCAGCAGCTTAATGCCAGGTCTTAAAGAGACCCAGTACTTC
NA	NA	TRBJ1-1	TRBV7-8	CASSSQEGTEAFF	TGTGCCAGCAGCTCACAGGAGGGGACTGAAGCTTTCTTT
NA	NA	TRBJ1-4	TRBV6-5	CASSYGGHNEKLFF	TGTGCCAGCAGTTACGGGGGCCATAATGAAAAACTGTTTTTT
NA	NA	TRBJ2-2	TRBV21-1	CASSKVIGGRNTGELFF	TGTGCCAGCAGCAAAGTGATCGGAGGTCGGAACACCGGGGAGCTGTTTTTT
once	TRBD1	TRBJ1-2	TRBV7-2	CASSRAGQGTSRGYTF	TGTGCCAGCAGCCGAGCCGGACAGGGAACTTCGCGTGGCTACACCTTC
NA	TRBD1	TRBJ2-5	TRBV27	CASGTTQGAGETQYF	TGTGCCAGCGGAACGACGCAGGGGGCAGGGGAGACCCAGTACTTC
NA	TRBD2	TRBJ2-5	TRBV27	CASSSSGRGETQYF	TGTGCCAGCAGTTCCAGCGGGAGAGGGGAGACCCAGTACTTC
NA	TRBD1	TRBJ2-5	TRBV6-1	CASSDWTGTGETQYF	TGTGCCAGCAGTGATTGGACAGGGACAGGAGAGACCCAGTACTTC
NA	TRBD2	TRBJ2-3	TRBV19	CASSIPLGLAGGRVTDTQYF	TGTGCCAGTAGTATCCCCCTCGGACTAGCGGGGGGGCGTGTCACAGATACGCAGTATTTT
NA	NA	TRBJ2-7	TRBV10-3	CAISSGTAISYEQYF	TGTGCCATCAGTTCCGGGACGGCGATCTCCTACGAGCAGTACTTC
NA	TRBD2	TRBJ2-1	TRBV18	CASSRTSGDNEQFF	TGTGCCAGCTCTCGGACTAGCGGAGACAATGAGCAGTTCTTC
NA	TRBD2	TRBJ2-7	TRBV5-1	CASSSNLVAGNSYEQYF	TGCGCCAGCAGCTCTAATTTAGTAGCGGGAAACTCCTACGAGCAGTACTTC
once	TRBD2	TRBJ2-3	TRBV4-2	CASSQDPPLAGGQKDTQYF	TGTGCCAGCAGCCAAGACCCCCCGCTAGCGGGGGGGCAGAAAGATACGCAGTATTTT
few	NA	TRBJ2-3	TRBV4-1	CASSPNGEIGSTDTQYF	TGCGCCAGCAGCCCCAATGGAGAAATAGGTAGCACAGATACGCAGTATTTT